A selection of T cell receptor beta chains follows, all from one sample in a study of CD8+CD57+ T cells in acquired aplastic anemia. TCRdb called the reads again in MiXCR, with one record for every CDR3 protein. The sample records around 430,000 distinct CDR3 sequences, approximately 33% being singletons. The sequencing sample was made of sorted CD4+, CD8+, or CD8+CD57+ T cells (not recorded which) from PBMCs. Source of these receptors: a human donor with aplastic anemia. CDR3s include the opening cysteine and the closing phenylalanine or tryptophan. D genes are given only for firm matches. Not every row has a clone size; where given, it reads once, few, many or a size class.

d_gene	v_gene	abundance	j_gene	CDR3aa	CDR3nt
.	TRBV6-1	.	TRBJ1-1	CASRQREEHDRMNTEAFF	TGTGCCAGCAGGCAGAGGGAGGAACACGACAGAATGAACACTGAAGCTTTCTTT
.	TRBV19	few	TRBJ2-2	CASSIAEGLGGELFF	TGTGCCAGTAGTATAGCGGAGGGCTTGGGCGGGGAGCTGTTTTTT
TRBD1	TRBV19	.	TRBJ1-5	CASRNLGQGASQPQHF	TGTGCCAGTAGAAACCTGGGACAGGGGGCGAGTCAGCCCCAGCATTTT
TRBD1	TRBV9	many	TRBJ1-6	CASSATGGAYSPLHF	TGTGCCAGCAGCGCCACAGGGGGCGCGTATTCACCCCTCCACTTT
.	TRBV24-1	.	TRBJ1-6	CATSEWPGYNSPLHF	TGTGCCACCAGTGAATGGCCTGGGTATAATTCACCCCTCCACTTT
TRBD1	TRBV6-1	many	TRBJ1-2	CASIDRVRGYTF	TGTGCCAGCATCGACAGGGTTCGTGGCTACACCTTC
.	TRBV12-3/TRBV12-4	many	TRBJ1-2	CASRIDRFYGYTF	TGTGCCAGCAGGATAGACAGGTTCTATGGCTACACCTTC
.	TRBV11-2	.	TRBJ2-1	CASSSSLRTYNEQFF	TGTGCCAGCAGCAGCTCACTCCGGACCTACAATGAGCAGTTCTTC
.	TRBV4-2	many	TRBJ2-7	CASSPFATYEQYF	TGTGCCAGCAGCCCCTTCGCTACCTACGAGCAGTACTTC
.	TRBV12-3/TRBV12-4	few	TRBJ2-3	CASSLVSTQYF	TGTGCCAGCAGTTTGGTTAGTACGCAGTATTTT
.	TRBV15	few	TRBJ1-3	CATSRFQGSGSTIYF	TGTGCCACCAGCAGATTCCAAGGTTCTGGAAGCACCATATATTTT
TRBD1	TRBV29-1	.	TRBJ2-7	CSVEGPNTGDYEQYF	TGCAGCGTTGAGGGCCCAAATACAGGGGACTACGAGCAGTACTTC
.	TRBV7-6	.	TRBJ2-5	CASSLVLETQYF	TGTGCCAGCAGCTTAGTTTTGGAGACCCAGTACTTC
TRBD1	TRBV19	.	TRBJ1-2	CASSQGDRDHTF	TGTGCCAGTAGCCAAGGGGACAGGGATCACACCTTC
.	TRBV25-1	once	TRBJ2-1	CASSPVKLTLDNEQFF	TGTGCCAGCAGCCCCGTTAAGCTCACGCTCGACAATGAGCAGTTCTTC
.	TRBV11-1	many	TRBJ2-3	CASSLMGAASTDTQYF	TGTGCCAGCAGCTTAATGGGAGCGGCTAGCACAGATACGCAGTATTTT
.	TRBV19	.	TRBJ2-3	CASSPGGSGRTDTQYF	TGTGCCAGCAGCCCAGGGGGGAGCGGGCGCACAGATACGCAGTATTTT
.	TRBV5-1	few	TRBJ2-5	CASSYGTGPETQYF	TGCGCCAGCAGCTACGGGACGGGGCCGGAGACCCAGTACTTC
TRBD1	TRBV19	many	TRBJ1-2	CASSIEHRGSYGYTF	TGTGCCAGTAGTATAGAACACAGGGGTTCTTATGGCTACACCTTC
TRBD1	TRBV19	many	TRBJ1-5	CASSIGTGGGQPQHF	TGTGCCAGTAGTATAGGGACAGGGGGAGGTCAGCCCCAGCATTTT
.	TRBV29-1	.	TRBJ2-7	CSVTWSSYEQYF	TGCAGCGTCACCTGGAGCTCCTACGAGCAGTACTTC
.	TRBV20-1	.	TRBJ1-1	CSAYEVGGLLSTEAFF	TGCAGTGCTTATGAGGTGGGGGGTCTGTTAAGCACTGAAGCTTTCTTT
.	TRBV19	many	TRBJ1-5	CASSTLTDSRNQPQHF	TGTGCCAGTAGTACTCTCACAGACAGTCGCAATCAGCCCCAGCATTTT
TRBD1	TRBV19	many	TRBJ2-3	CASSINAGTGSDTQYF	TGTGCCAGTAGTATAAATGCAGGGACAGGGAGCGATACGCAGTATTTT
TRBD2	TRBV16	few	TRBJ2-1	CASSQSFRGDEQFF	TGTGCCAGCAGCCAATCATTCCGGGGGGATGAGCAGTTCTTC
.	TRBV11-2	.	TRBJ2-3	CASSLWDWRSTDTQYF	TGTGCCAGCAGCTTGTGGGACTGGCGAAGCACAGATACGCAGTATTTT